These 6 T cell receptor beta chains were all obtained from the same sample, sequenced in a study of blood T cell repertoires in COVID-19. Method: immunoSEQ multiplex PCR; TCRdb's copy keeps in-frame clones and lacks some. The sample holds about 310,000 clones; over 75% are singletons and the top ten take 1%. The sequenced sample consisted of peripheral blood. The receptors stem from a man in his fifties or sixties with active or convalescent COVID-19.

The chain employs TRBV24-1 and TRBJ2-1; TRBD2 is a possible D gene (7 bases). The CDR3 contains 15 residues. Germline V gene data show CDR1 as KGHDR and CDR2 as SFDVKD. V was pared by 10 bases and J by 9 bases, with 24 bases between. The CDR3 DNA reads as TGTGCCACGGCGAGGGGACATGGGGGGGAAAGTGAGCAGTTCTTC. This gives the protein CATARGHGGESEQFF.

V is TRBV20-1 and J is TRBJ2-1, with a weak D call TRBD2 (5 bases). The CDR3 is made up of 15 amino acids. Germline values: CDR1 DFQATT, CDR2 SNEGSKA (reference sequence). Trimming took off 7 bases at V and 6 bases at J, with 22 bases between the two ends. The CDR3 DNA sequence: TGCAGTGTTAATGACGGACGTCGAGAGGGCAATGAGCAGTTCTTC. This sequence encodes CSVNDGRREGNEQFF.

The gene calls are TRBV2 and TRBJ1-5; D ambiguous. The CDR3 runs 15 residues. CDR1 and CDR2 from the germline V gene are SNHLY and FYNNEI. Trimming removed 5 bases from V and 3 bases from J, with 14 bases in between. CDR3 nucleotide sequence: TGTGCCAGCAGTAGCAGCGAACTACCCAATCAGCCCCAGCATTTT. Amino acids: CASSSSELPNQPQHF. The complete variable domain, with remaining parts taken from reference TRBV2 and TRBJ1-5, reads EPEVTQTPSHQVTQMGQEVILRCVPISNHLYFYWYRQILGQKVEFLVSFYNNEISEKSEIFDDQFSVERPDGSNFTLKIRSTKLEDSAMYFCASSSSELPNQPQHFGDGTRLSIL.

The chain has TRBV19 and TRBJ1-2, with TRBD1 identical over 9 bases. Germline trimming cut 0 bases from V and 8 bases from J; bases unmatched to any gene: 1. The CDR3 extends over 13 amino acids. Germline lookup yields CDR1 LNHDA and CDR2 SQIVND (reference sequence). CDR3 in DNA: TGTGCCAGTAGTATAGAGACAGGGGGAGGCTACACCTTC. Its protein product is CASSIETGGGYTF.

The V gene is TRBV10-2, the J gene TRBJ1-2; no definite D call. V was clipped by 8 bases and J by 0 bases, with 7 bases between them. CDR1 and CDR2 from the germline V gene are WSHSY and SAAADI. The length of the CDR3 is 12 residues. DNA of the CDR3: TGCGCCAGCGTTGCAGCTAACTATGGCTACACCTTC. It is translated as CASVAANYGYTF.

The V and J genes are TRBV5-1 and TRBJ1-4, with D tentatively TRBD1 (5 bases). Germline lookup yields CDR1 SGHRS and CDR2 YFSETQ. Trimming left V 4 bases short and J 6 bases short, with 22 bases between. This CDR3 region has 17 residues. The CDR3: CASSRGSLGTGDEKLFF. DNA for the CDR3: TGCGCCAGCAGCCGGGGGTCCTTAGGGACGGGAGATGAAAAACTGTTTTTT. The full variable domain, in which reference TRBV5-1 and TRBJ1-4 provide the parts outside the CDR3, is KAGVTQTPRYLIKTRGQQVTLSCSPISGHRSVSWYQQTPGQGLQFLFEYFSETQRNKGNFPGRFSGRQFSNSRSEMNVSTLELGDSALYLCASSRGSLGTGDEKLFFGSGTQLSVL.